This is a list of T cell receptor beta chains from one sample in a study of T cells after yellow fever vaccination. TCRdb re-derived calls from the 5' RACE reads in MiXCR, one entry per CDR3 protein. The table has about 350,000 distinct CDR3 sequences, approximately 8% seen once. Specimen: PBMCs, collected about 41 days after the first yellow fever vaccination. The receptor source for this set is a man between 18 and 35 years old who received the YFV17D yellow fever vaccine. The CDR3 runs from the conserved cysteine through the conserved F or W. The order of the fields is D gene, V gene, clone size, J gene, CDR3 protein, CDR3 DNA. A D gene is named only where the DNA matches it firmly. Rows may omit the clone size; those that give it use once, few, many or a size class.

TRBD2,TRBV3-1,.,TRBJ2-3,CASSQQSSGTSTDTQYF,TGTGCCAGCAGCCAACAATCTAGCGGAACTAGCACAGATACGCAGTATTTT
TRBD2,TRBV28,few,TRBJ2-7,CASSFHTSGGAHEQYF,TGTGCCAGCAGTTTCCACACTAGCGGGGGGGCCCACGAGCAGTACTTC
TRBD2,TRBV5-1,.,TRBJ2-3,CASSSGTSFQYF,TGCGCCAGCAGCTCCGGGACTAGCTTCCAGTATTTT
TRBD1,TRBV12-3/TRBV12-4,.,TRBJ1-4,CASSFETGGEKLFF,TGTGCCAGCAGTTTCGAGACAGGGGGGGAAAAACTGTTTTTT
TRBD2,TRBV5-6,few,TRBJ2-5,CASSNGGQETQYF,TGTGCCAGCAGTAACGGGGGGCAAGAGACCCAGTACTTC
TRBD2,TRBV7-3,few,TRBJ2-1,CASSFGLAGVYNEQFF,TGTGCCAGCAGCTTCGGGCTAGCGGGGGTTTACAATGAGCAGTTCTTC
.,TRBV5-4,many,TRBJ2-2,CASSLLPGELFF,TGTGCCAGCAGCTTGCTCCCCGGGGAGCTGTTTTTT
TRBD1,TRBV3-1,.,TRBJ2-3,CASSQDLIQGWTDTQYF,TGTGCCAGCAGCCAAGATCTTATACAGGGGTGGACAGATACGCAGTATTTT
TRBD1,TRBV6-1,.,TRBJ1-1,CASYTGGGRGNTEAFF,TGTGCCAGCTACACAGGAGGGGGCCGGGGGAACACTGAAGCTTTCTTT
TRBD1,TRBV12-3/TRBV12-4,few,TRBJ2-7,CASSPGTGVEQYF,TGTGCCAGCAGTCCCGGGACAGGCGTGGAGCAGTACTTC